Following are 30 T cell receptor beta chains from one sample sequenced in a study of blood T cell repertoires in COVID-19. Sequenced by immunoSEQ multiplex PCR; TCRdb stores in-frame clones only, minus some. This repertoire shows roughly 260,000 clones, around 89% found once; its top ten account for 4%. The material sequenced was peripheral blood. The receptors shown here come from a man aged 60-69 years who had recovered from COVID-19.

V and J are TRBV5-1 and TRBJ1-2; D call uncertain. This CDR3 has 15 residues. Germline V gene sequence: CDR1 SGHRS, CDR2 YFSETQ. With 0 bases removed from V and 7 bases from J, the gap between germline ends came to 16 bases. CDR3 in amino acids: CASSLEQSPGVGYTF. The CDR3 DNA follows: TGCGCCAGCAGCTTGGAACAGAGCCCCGGGGTTGGCTACACCTTC.

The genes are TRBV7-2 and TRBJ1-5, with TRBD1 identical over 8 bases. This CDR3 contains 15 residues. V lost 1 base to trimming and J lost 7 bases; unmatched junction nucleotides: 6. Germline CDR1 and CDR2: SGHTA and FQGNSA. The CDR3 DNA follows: TGTGCCAGCAGCTTAGACGGACAGGGCTGGCAGCCCCAGCATTTT. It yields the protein CASSLDGQGWQPQHF.

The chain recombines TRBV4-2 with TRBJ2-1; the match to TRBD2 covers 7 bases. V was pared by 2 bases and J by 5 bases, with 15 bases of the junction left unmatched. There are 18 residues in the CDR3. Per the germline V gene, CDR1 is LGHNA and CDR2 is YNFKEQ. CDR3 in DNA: TGTGCCAGCAGCCAACGGAGACTAAGCGGGAAAGCGCACAATGAGCAGTTCTTC. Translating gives CASSQRRLSGKAHNEQFF.

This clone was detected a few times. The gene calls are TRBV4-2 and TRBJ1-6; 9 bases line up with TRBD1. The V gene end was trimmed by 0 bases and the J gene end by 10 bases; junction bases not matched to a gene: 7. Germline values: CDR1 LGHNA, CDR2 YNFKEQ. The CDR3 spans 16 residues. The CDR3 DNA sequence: TGTGCCAGCAGCCAAGAGGGGCGGACAGGGGTATCACCCCTCCACTTT. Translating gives CASSQEGRTGVSPLHF.

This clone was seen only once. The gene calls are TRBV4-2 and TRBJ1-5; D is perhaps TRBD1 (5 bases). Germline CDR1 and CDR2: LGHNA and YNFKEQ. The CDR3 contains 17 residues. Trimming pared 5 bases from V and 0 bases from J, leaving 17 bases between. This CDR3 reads CASSESPGLLSNQPQHF. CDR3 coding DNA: TGTGCCAGCAGCGAAAGTCCAGGGTTGCTTAGCAATCAGCCCCAGCATTTT.

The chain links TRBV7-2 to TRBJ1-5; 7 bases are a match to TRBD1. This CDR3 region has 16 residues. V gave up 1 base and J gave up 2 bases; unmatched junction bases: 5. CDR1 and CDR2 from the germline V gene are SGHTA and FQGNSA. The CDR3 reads CASSLGADRGNQPQHF. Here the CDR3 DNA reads TGTGCCAGCAGCTTAGGGGCCGACAGGGGCAATCAGCCCCAGCATTTT.

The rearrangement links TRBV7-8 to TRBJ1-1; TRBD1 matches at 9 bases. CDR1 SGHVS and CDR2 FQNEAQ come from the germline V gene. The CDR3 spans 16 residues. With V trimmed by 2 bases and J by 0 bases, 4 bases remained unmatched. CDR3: CASSLQQGALNTEAFF. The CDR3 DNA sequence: TGTGCCAGCAGCTTACAACAGGGGGCTTTGAACACTGAAGCTTTCTTT.

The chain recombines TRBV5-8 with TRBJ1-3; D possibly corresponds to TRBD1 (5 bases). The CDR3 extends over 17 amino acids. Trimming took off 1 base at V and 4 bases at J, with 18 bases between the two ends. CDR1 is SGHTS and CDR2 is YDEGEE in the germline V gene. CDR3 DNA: TGTGCCAGCAGCTTGTGGGGCACATTGGGGTCCGGAAACACCATATATTTT. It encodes CASSLWGTLGSGNTIYF.

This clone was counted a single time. The CDR3 region is CASRMRGGGSYGYTF. CDR3 DNA sequence: TGTGCCAGCAGGATGCGAGGGGGCGGTAGCTATGGCTACACCTTC. The rearrangement uses TRBV27 and TRBJ1-2; TRBD1 matches at 7 bases. J gave up 4 bases and V 6 bases, and 11 bases lay outside the gene matches. The germline CDR1 and CDR2 sequences are MNHEY and SMNVEV (reference sequence). The CDR3 contains 15 residues.

The CDR3 DNA reads TGCAGCGTTGGAGGACAGGGGGCATGGGAGACCCAGTACTTC. This gives the protein CSVGGQGAWETQYF. V usage is TRBV29-1 and J usage is TRBJ2-5, with 11 bases that match TRBD1. The V segment lost 4 bases and the J segment 5 bases; nucleotides outside the gene matches: 6. Germline CDR1 SQVTM, CDR2 ANQGSEA. CDR3 length: 14 residues. The whole variable domain, remainder taken from reference TRBV29-1 and TRBJ2-5, is SAVISQKPSRDICQRGTSLTIQCQVDSQVTMMFWYRQQPGQSLTLIATANQGSEATYESGFVIDKFPISRPNLTFSTLTVSNMSPEDSSIYLCSVGGQGAWETQYFGPGTRLLVL.

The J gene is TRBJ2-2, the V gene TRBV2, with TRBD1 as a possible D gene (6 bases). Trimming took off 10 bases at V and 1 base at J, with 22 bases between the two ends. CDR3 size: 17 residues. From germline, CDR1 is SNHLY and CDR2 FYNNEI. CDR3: CAISGDRLGQNTGELFF. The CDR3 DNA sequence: TGTGCCATCAGCGGAGATAGGCTGGGACAGAACACCGGGGAGCTGTTTTTT.

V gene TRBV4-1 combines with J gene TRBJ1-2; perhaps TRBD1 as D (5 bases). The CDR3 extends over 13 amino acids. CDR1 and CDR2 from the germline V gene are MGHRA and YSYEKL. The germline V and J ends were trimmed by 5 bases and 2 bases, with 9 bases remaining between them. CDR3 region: CASSAGGNYGYTF. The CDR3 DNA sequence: TGCGCCAGCAGCGCCGGGGGGAACTATGGCTACACCTTC.

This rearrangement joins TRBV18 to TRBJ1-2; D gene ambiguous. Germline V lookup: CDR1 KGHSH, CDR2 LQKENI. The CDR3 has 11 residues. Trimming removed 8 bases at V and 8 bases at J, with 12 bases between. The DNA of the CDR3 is TGTGCCAGCGCCAGCCAGGAAGGCTACACCTTC. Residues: CASASQEGYTF.

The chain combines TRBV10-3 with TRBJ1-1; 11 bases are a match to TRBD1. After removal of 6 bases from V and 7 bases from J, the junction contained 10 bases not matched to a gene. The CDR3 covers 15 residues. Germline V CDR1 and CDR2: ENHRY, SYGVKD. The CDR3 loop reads CAIRTGQGAGDEAFF. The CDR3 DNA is TGTGCCATCAGGACAGGACAGGGGGCGGGTGATGAAGCTTTCTTT.

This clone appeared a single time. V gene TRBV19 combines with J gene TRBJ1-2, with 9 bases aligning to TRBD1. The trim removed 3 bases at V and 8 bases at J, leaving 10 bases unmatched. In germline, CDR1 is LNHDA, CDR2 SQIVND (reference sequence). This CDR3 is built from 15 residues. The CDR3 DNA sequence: TGTGCCAGTAGTATTCCCCCGACAGGGGGGCCGGGCTACACCTTC. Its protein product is CASSIPPTGGPGYTF. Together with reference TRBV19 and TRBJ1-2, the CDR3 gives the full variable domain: DGGITQSPKYLFRKEGQNVTLSCEQNLNHDAMYWYRQDPGQGLRLIYYSQIVNDFQKGDIAEGYSVSREKKESFPLTVTSAQKNPTAFYLCASSIPPTGGPGYTFGSGTRLTVV.

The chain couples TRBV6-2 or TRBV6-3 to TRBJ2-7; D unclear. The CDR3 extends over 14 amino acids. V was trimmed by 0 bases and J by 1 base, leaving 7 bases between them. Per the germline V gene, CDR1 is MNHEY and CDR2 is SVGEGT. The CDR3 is CASSYSSVSYEQYF. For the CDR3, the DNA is TGTGCCAGCAGTTACTCGAGTGTATCCTACGAGCAGTACTTC.

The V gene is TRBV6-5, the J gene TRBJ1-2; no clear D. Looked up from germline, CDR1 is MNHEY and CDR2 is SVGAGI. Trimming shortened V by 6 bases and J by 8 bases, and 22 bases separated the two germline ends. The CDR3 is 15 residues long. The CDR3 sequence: CASRSFPPLNEGYTF. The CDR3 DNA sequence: TGTGCCAGCAGAAGTTTCCCCCCACTGAACGAGGGCTACACCTTC.

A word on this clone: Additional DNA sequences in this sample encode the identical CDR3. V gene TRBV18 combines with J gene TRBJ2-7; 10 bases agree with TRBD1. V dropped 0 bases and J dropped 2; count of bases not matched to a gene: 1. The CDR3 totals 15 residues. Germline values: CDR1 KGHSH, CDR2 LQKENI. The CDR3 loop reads CASSPPGQGAYEQYF. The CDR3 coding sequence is TGTGCCAGCTCACCACCTGGACAGGGGGCCTACGAGCAGTACTTC. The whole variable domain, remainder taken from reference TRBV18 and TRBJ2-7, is NAGVMQNPRHLVRRRGQEARLRCSPMKGHSHVYWYRQLPEEGLKFMVYLQKENIIDESGMPKERFSAEFPKEGPSILRIQQVVRGDSAAYFCASSPPGQGAYEQYFGPGTRLTVT.

The CDR3 reads CASSSLAGGLEQFF. CDR3 nucleotide sequence: TGCGCCAGCAGCTCACTAGCGGGGGGGCTTGAGCAGTTCTTC. The J gene is TRBJ2-1, the V gene TRBV5-1, with 13 bases identical to TRBD2. Germline lookup yields CDR1 SGHRS and CDR2 YFSETQ. This CDR3 is 14 amino acids long. With 3 bases clipped from V and 9 bases from J, the junction kept 3 bases outside the gene matches.

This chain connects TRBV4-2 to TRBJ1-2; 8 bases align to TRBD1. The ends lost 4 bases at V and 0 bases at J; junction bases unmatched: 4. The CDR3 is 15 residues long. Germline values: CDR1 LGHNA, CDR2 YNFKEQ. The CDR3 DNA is TGTGCCAGCAGCCCGGAACAGGGGGCTAACTATGGCTACACCTTC. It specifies CASSPEQGANYGYTF.

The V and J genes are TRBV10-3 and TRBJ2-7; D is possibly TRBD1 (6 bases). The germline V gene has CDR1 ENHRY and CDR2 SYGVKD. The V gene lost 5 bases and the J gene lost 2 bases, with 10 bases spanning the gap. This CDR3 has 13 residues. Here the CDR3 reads CAISPGHPYEQYF. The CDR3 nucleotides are TGTGCCATCAGTCCGGGACACCCCTACGAGCAGTACTTC.

Written as DNA, the CDR3 is TGTGCCAGTAGTCCAACAGGTACCGCCTACGAGCAGTACTTC. It encodes CASSPTGTAYEQYF. V is TRBV19 and J is TRBJ2-7, with D maybe TRBD1 (5 bases). The CDR3 extends over 14 amino acids. The germline V gene encodes CDR1 LNHDA and CDR2 SQIVND (reference sequence). V was shortened by 5 bases and J by 2 bases, with 13 bases between the two germline ends.

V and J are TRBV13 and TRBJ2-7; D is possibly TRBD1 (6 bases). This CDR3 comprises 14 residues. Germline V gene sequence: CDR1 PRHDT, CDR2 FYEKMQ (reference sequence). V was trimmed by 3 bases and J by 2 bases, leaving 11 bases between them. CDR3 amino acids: CASSFTGRPYEQYF. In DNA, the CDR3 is TGTGCCAGCAGCTTCACAGGGCGTCCCTACGAGCAGTACTTC.

CDR3 sequence: CASGTSGGSYEQYF. The DNA of the CDR3 is TGTGCCAGCGGGACTAGCGGGGGCTCCTACGAGCAGTACTTC. V is TRBV5-6 and J is TRBJ2-7, with 14 bases lining up with TRBD2. CDR1 and CDR2 from the germline V gene are SGHDT and YYEEEE. There are 14 residues in the CDR3. V dropped 7 bases and J dropped 0; count of bases not matched to a gene: 0.

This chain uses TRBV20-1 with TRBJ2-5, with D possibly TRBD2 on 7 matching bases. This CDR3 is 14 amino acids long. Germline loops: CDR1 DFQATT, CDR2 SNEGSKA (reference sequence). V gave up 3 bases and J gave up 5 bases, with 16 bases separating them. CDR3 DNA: TGCAGTGCTAGTGGGGGGGGCGCACAGGAGACCCAGTACTTC. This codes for CSASGGGAQETQYF.

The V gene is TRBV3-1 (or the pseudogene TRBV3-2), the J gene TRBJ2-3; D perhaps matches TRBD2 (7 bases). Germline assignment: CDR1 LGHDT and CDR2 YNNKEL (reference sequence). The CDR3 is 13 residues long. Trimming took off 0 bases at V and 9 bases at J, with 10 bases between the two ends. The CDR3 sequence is CASSQEGGRTQYF. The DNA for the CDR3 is TGTGCCAGCAGCCAAGAGGGGGGGCGGACGCAGTATTTT.

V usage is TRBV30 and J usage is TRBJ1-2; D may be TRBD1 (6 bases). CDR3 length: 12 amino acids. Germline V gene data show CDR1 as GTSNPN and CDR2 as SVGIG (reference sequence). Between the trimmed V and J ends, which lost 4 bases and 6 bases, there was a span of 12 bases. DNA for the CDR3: TGTGCCTGGACCCAGGGGACCCATGGCTACACCTTC. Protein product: CAWTQGTHGYTF.

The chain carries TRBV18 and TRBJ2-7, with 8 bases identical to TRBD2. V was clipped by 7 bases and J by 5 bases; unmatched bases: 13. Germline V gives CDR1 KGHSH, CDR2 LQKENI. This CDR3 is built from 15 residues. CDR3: CASYRPGTRRHEQYF. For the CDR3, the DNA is TGTGCCAGCTACCGCCCCGGGACTAGAAGGCACGAGCAGTACTTC.

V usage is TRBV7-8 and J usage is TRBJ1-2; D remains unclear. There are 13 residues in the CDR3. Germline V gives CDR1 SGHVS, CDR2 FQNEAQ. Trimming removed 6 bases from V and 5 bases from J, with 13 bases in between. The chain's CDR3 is CASSQIPGYGYTF. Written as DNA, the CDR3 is TGTGCCAGCAGTCAAATCCCGGGGTATGGCTACACCTTC.

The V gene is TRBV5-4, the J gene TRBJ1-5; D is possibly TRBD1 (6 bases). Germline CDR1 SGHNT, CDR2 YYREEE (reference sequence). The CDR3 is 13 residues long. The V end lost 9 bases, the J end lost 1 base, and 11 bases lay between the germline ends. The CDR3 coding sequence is TGTGCCACCGGACAGTCAAGCAATCAGCCCCAGCATTTT. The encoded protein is CATGQSSNQPQHF. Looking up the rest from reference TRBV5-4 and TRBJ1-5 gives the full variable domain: ETGVTQSPTHLIKTRGQQVTLRCSSQSGHNTVSWYQQALGQGPQFIFQYYREEENGRGNFPPRFSGLQFPNYSSELNVNALELDDSALYLCATGQSSNQPQHFGDGTRLSIL.